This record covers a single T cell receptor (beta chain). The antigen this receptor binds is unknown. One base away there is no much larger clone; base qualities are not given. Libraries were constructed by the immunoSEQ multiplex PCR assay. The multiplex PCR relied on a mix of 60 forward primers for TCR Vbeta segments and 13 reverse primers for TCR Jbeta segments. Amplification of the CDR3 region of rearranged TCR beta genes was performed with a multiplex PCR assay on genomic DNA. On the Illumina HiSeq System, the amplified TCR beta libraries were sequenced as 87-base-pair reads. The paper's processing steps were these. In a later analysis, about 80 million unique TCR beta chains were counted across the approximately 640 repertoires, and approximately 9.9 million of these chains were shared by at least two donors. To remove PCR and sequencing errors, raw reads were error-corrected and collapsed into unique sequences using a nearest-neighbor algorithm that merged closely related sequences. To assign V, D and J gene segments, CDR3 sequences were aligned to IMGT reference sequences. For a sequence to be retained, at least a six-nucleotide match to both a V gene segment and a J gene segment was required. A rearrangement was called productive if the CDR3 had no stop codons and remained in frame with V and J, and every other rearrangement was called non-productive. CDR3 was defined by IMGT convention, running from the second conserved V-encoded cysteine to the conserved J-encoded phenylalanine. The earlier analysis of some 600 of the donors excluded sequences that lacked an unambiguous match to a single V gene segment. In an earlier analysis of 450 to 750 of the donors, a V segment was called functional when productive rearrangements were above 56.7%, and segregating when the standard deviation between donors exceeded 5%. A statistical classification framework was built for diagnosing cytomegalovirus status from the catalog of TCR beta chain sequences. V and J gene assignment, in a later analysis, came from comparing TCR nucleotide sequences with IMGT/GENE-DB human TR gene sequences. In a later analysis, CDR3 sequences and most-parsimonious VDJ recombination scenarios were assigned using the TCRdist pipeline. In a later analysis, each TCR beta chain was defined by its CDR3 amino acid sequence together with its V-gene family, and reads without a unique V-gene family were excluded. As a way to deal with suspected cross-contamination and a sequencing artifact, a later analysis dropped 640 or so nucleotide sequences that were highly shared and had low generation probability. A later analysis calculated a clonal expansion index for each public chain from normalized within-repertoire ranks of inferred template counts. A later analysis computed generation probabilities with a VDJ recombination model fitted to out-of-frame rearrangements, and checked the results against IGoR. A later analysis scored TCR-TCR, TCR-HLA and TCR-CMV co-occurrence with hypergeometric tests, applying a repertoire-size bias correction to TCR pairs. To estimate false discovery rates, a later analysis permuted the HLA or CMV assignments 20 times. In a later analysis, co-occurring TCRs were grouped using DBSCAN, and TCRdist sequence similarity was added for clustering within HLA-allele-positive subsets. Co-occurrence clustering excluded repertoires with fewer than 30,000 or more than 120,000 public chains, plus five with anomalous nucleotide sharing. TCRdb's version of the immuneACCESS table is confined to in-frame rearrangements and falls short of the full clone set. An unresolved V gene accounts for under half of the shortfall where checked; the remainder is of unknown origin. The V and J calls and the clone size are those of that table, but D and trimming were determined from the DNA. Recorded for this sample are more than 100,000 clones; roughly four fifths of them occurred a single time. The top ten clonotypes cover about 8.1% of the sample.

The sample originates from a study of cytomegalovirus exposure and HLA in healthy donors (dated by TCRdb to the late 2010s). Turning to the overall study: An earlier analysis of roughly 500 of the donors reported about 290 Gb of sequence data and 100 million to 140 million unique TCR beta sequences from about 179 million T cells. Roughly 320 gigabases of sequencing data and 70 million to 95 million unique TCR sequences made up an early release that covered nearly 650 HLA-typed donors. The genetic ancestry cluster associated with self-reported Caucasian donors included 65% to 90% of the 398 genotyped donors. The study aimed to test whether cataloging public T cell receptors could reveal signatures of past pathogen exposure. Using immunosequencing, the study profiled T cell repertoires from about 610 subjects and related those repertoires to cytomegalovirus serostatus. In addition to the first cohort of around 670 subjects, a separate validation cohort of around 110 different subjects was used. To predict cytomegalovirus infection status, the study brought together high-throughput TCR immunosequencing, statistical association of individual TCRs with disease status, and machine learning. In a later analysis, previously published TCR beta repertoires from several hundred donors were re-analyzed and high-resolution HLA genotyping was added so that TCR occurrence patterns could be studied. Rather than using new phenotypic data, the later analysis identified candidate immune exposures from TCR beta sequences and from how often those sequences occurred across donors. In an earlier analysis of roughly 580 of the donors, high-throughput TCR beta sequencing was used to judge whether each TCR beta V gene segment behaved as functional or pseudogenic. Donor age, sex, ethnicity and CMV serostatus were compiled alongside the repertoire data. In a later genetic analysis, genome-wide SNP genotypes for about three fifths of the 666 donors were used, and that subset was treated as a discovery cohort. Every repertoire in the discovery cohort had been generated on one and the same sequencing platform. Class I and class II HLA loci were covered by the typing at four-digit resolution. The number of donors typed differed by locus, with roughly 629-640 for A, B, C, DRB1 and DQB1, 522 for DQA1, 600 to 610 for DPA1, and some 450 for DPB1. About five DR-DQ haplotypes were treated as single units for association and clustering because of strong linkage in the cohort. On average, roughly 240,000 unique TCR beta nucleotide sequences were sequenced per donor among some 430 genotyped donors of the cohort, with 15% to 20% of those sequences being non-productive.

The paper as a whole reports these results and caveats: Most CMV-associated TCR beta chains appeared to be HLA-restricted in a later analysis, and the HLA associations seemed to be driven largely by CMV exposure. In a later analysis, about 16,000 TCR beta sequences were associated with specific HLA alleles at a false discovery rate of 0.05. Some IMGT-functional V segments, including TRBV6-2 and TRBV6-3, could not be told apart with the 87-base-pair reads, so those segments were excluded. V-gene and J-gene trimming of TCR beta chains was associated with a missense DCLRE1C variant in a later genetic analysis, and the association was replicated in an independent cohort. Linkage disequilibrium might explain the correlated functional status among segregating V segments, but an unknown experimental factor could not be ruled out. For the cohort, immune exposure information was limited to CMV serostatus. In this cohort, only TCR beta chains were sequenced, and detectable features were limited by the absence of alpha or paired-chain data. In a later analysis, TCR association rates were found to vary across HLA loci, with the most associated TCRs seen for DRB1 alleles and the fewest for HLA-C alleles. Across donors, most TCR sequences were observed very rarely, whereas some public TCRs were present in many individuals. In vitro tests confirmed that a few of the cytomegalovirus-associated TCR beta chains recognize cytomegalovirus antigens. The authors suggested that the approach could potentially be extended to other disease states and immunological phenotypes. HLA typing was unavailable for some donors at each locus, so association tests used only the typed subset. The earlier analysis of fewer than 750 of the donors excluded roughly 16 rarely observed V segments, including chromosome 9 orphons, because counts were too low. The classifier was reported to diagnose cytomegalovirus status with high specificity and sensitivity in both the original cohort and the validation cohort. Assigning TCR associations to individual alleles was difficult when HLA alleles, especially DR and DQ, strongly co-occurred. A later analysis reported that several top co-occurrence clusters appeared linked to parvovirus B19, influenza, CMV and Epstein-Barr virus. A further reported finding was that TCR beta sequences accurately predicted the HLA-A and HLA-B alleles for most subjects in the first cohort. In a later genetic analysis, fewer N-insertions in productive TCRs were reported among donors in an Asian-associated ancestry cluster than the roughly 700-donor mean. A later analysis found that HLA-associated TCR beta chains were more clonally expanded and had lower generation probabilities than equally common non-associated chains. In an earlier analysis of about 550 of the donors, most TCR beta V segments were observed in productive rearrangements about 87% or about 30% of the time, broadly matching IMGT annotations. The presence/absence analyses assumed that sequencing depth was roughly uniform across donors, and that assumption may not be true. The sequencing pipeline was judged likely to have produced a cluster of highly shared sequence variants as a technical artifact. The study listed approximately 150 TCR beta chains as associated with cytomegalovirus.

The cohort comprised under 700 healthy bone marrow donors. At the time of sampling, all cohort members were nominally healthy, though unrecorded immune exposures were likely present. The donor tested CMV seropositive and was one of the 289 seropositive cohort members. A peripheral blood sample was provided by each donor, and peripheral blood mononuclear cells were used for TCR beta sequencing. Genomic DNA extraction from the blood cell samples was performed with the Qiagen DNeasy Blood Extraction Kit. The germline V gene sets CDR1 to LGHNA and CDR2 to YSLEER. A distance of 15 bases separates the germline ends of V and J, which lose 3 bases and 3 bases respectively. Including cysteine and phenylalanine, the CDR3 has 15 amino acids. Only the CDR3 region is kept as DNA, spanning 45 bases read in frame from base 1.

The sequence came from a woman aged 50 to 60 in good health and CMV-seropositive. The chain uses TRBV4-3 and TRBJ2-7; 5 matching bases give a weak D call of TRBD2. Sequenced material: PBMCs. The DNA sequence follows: TGCGCCAGCAGCCAGCACAGCGGTACCTTCTACGAGCAGTACTTC. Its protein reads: CASSQHSGTFYEQYF.